A single sample gave rise to the 22 T cell receptor beta chains below, sequenced in a study of molecular identifiers for immune sequencing clone quantification. TCRdb passed the PCR reads through MiXCR, listing each CDR3 protein once. Of 300,000 to 350,000 distinct CDR3 sequences in the sample, 20% to 25% were seen once. The material sequenced was naive CD8+ T cells from blood, with Jurkat cell RNA spiked in. Subset described: FACS-sorted CD8+CD4-CCR7+CD45RA+ naive T cells. All receptors come from a human donor in good health. Some libraries in this study had Jurkat cell RNA spiked in.

This clonotype was seen more than once but under ten times. V and J are TRBV27 and TRBJ1-1, with D possibly matching TRBD1 (6 bases). The CDR3 runs to 15 residues. Per germline, CDR1 MNHEY and CDR2 SMNVEV (reference sequence). V dropped 11 bases and J dropped 0 bases, with 19 bases sitting between them. CDR3 nucleotides: TGTGCCTCCGGGGGGGGGGGCTTCATGAACACTGAAGCTTTCTTT. This translates into CASGGGGFMNTEAFF.

This clonotype was seen repeatedly, ten times or more. In DNA, the CDR3 is TGTGCCAGCAGTTACGTCCAGAACACTGAAGCTTTCTTT. The encoded protein is CASSYVQNTEAFF. The V gene is TRBV6-5, the J gene TRBJ1-1; D unclear. The germline V gene encodes CDR1 MNHEY and CDR2 SVGAGI. V dropped 2 bases and J dropped 1 base, with 5 bases sitting between them. The CDR3 contains 13 residues.

This clonotype was seen at least ten times. The V and J genes are TRBV28 and TRBJ2-7, with a weak D call TRBD2 (6 bases). Trimming cost V 5 bases and J 1 base, with 18 bases left between them. Germline CDR1 is MDHEN and CDR2 is SYDVKM. The CDR3 spans 16 residues. The CDR3 bases are TGTGCCAGCAGTCCCCAACCCGGGGGTAAATCCTACGAGCAGTACTTC. It codes for CASSPQPGGKSYEQYF.

In its sample, this clonotype was seen many times. The chain employs TRBV28 and TRBJ1-1, with D perhaps matching TRBD1 (6 bases). CDR1 MDHEN and CDR2 SYDVKM come from the germline V gene. There are 15 residues in the CDR3. V lost 5 bases to trimming and J lost 0 bases, with 13 bases between them. CDR3 in amino acids: CASSLQGSMNTEAFF. DNA of the CDR3: TGTGCCAGCAGTCTACAGGGTTCGATGAACACTGAAGCTTTCTTT.

This clonotype was observed at least ten times. The V and J genes are TRBV2 and TRBJ2-3; D possibly corresponds to TRBD1 (5 bases). Between the trimmed V and J ends, which lost 6 bases and 0 bases, there was a span of 19 bases. CDR1 and CDR2 (germline): SNHLY, FYNNEI. There are 17 residues in the CDR3. The CDR3 sequence is CASRRIDRATSTDTQYF. For the CDR3, the DNA is TGTGCCAGCAGACGGATAGACAGAGCTACTAGCACAGATACGCAGTATTTT.

This clonotype was found a few times. The chain joins TRBV27 to TRBJ2-7, with TRBD2 matching 10 bases. V trimming: 2 bases; J trimming: 5 bases; junction bases outside the gene matches: 6. The CDR3 contains 15 residues. Germline V gene sequence: CDR1 MNHEY, CDR2 SMNVEV (reference sequence). The CDR3 here is CASSLEREGAHEQYF. The CDR3 DNA reads as TGTGCCAGCAGTTTAGAGCGGGAGGGTGCCCACGAGCAGTACTTC.

Many counts were recorded for this clonotype. The chain employs TRBV7-2 and TRBJ2-5; D may be TRBD1 (6 bases). V lost 5 bases to trimming and J lost 1 base, with 11 bases between them. This CDR3 is built from 14 residues. CDR1 is SGHTA and CDR2 is FQGNSA in the germline V gene. The CDR3 spells CASSLPTGQETQYF. CDR3 coding DNA: TGTGCCAGCAGCCTCCCGACAGGCCAAGAGACCCAGTACTTC.

This clonotype was detected ten times or more. The rearrangement uses TRBV27 and TRBJ2-1; TRBD1 matches at 9 bases. J gave up 4 bases and V 2 bases, and 6 bases lay outside the gene matches. Germline assignment: CDR1 MNHEY and CDR2 SMNVEV (reference sequence). The CDR3 is 16 amino acids. Written as DNA, the CDR3 is TGTGCCAGCAGTTTAAAAGACAGGGGGGCGTACAATGAGCAGTTCTTC. It specifies CASSLKDRGAYNEQFF.

This clonotype was seen repeatedly, ten times or more. This chain links TRBV30 with TRBJ1-1; no reliable D call. There are 13 residues in the CDR3. The ends were cut back, 0 bases at V and 6 bases at J, with 11 bases in the middle. The germline V gene has CDR1 GTSNPN and CDR2 SVGIG (reference sequence). The CDR3 sequence is CAWSVSKGAEAFF. CDR3 DNA: TGTGCCTGGAGTGTCTCCAAGGGCGCTGAAGCTTTCTTT.

With regard to this clonotype: One end of the junction is discordant with germline, which a read error may explain. This chain uses TRBV12-3 or TRBV12-4 with TRBJ2-1; TRBD1 might be the D (6 bases). There are 16 residues in the CDR3. The CDR3 DNA sequence: TGTGCCAGCAGCCAGGACAGTCCCCGGCCGGGGAATGAGCAGTCCTTC. This translates into CASSQDSPRPGNEQSF.

This clonotype was seen at least ten times. The chain links TRBV5-6 to TRBJ2-3, with D possibly called TRBD1 or TRBD2 (5 bases each). V gave up 4 bases and J gave up 2 bases, with 11 bases separating them. The CDR3 is 14 amino acids. The germline V gene has CDR1 SGHDT and CDR2 YYEEEE. CDR3 loop: CASSPWDLTDTQYF. The CDR3 nucleotides are TGTGCCAGCAGCCCATGGGACCTCACAGATACGCAGTATTTT.

V gene TRBV30 combines with J gene TRBJ2-3; 7 bases fit TRBD2. The CDR3 totals 15 residues. CDR1 is GTSNPN and CDR2 is SVGIG in the germline V gene (reference sequence). The J segment lost 2 bases and the V segment lost 3 bases, leaving 8 bases of the junction unmatched. The CDR3 DNA reads as TGTGCCTGGAGAGGCCTAGCGGAGGACACAGATACGCAGTATTTT. Translated: CAWRGLAEDTDTQYF.

Points on this clonotype: A read error is possible here, since a much larger clone lies one base away. No conserved phenylalanine or tryptophan ends this CDR3, so it is likely a read error. The limits of the CDR3 on the DNA are not certain, so only TCRdb's listed CDR3 is given. The V and J genes are TRBV15 and TRBJ2-1. Germline assignment: CDR1 LNHNV and CDR2 YYDKDF (reference sequence). The CDR3 is 12 amino acids long, termini counted. The CDR3: CATSRDSGPKVL.

This clonotype was seen a few times. V gene TRBV6-2 or TRBV6-3 combines with J gene TRBJ1-1; TRBD1 is a possible D gene (6 bases). The CDR3 contains 19 residues. With 3 bases removed from V and 0 bases from J, the gap between germline ends came to 23 bases. Looked up from germline, CDR1 is MNHEY and CDR2 is SVGEGT. Here the CDR3 DNA reads TGTGCCAGCAGTTATTTCCCCGGGGGTGCGGGGGCCCTGAACACTGAAGCTTTCTTT. Amino acid sequence: CASSYFPGGAGALNTEAFF.

At least ten counts were recorded for this clonotype. The chain has TRBV9 and TRBJ2-3; 10 nucleotides align to TRBD1. The CDR3 is 16 residues long. Germline V gene sequence: CDR1 SGDLS, CDR2 YYNGEE. Trimming took 4 bases from V and 2 from J; bases not matched to a gene: 7. The CDR3 here is CASSTWTGGTTDTQYF. CDR3 in DNA: TGTGCCAGCAGCACATGGACAGGGGGTACCACAGATACGCAGTATTTT.

The chain couples TRBV7-2 to TRBJ2-7, with D perhaps TRBD2 (6 bases). Germline loops: CDR1 SGHTA, CDR2 FQGNSA. The CDR3 has 13 residues. Deletions cut 3 bases from V and 3 bases from J, with 9 bases between. The CDR3 DNA is TGTGCCAGCAGCTTGGGACTCCGCTACGAGCAGTACTTC. Translation gives CASSLGLRYEQYF.

The genes are TRBV7-9 and TRBJ2-3; 14 positions agree with TRBD2. Germline assignment: CDR1 SEHNR and CDR2 FQNEAQ (reference sequence). J gave up 9 bases and V 6 bases, and 11 bases lay outside the gene matches. The CDR3 totals 16 residues. Written as DNA, the CDR3 is TGTGCCAGCAGGCCCCTTCCGGGACTAGCGGGAGACACGCAGTATTTT. This sequence encodes CASRPLPGLAGDTQYF.

This clonotype has just a few counts. The chain employs TRBV7-8 and TRBJ2-5; D call uncertain. This CDR3 contains 14 residues. Germline V CDR1 and CDR2: SGHVS, FQNEAQ. The ends were cut back, 5 bases at V and 5 bases at J, with 15 bases in the middle. CDR3 region: CASSRLMGYETQYF. DNA for the CDR3: TGTGCCAGCAGCCGCCTGATGGGGTATGAGACCCAGTACTTC. The entire variable domain, with the rest obtained from reference TRBV7-8 and TRBJ2-5, is as follows: GAGVSQSPRYKVAKRGQDVALRCDPISGHVSLFWYQQALGQGPEFLTYFQNEAQLDKSGLPSDRFFAERPEGSVSTLKIQRTQQEDSAVYLCASSRLMGYETQYFGPGTRLLVL.

This clonotype was detected a few times. The genes are TRBV12-3 or TRBV12-4 and TRBJ1-1; the D gene is possibly TRBD1 (6 bases). V was trimmed by 6 bases and J by 2 bases, leaving 10 bases between them. The CDR3 is made up of 13 amino acids. The CDR3 nucleotides are TGTGCCAGCAGGCCAGGGGTTAACACTGAAGCTTTCTTT. Protein: CASRPGVNTEAFF.

As for this clonotype: A clone one base away is much larger, so this may be a read error. The chain is built from TRBV11-2 and TRBJ1-1; D is perhaps TRBD1 (5 bases). This CDR3 contains 15 residues. The germline gives CDR1 SGHAT, CDR2 FQNNGV. The chain's CDR3 is CASSLDRYRNTEASF. The CDR3 DNA reads as TGTGCCAGCAGCTTAGACCGGTACAGGAACACTGAAGCTTCCTTT.

This clonotype was counted many times. The CDR3 bases are TGCGCCAGCAGCCAAGATCCAGCGGGTCCGTCCTACGAGCAGTACTTC. This sequence encodes CASSQDPAGPSYEQYF. This sequence joins TRBV4-1 and TRBJ2-7; TRBD2 is a possible D gene (6 bases). Germline values: CDR1 MGHRA, CDR2 YSYEKL. The CDR3 length is 16 residues. V was pared by 0 bases and J by 1 base, with 13 bases between.

The table lists this clonotype with many counts. The rearrangement joins TRBV2 to TRBJ2-3; TRBD1 matches 8 bases. Germline CDR1 is SNHLY and CDR2 is FYNNEI. With V trimmed by 1 base and J by 6 bases, 3 bases remained unmatched. This CDR3 is 14 amino acids long. The DNA of the CDR3 is TGTGCCAGCAGTGAAGGGACAGGGTTTGATACGCAGTATTTT. Translating gives CASSEGTGFDTQYF.